The clone carrying this T cell receptor (beta chain) has a handful of counts. CDR3 length: 15 amino acids. The germline CDR1 and CDR2 sequences are SEHNR and FQNEAQ (reference sequence). V gave up 4 bases and J gave up 7 bases, with 19 bases separating them. Unique molecular identifiers were present on cDNA, and template switching added a universal primer site. TCRdb ran MiXCR on the 5' RACE reads and lists one entry per CDR3 protein. The sample yields approximately 600,000 distinct CDR3 sequences, nearly 10% seen once. This entry is derived from a study of identical twins. Healthy Caucasians, and only they, were the donors. These data also formed part of another study, on yellow fever vaccine responses in identical twins. That work states: Convergence reportedly seemed to mark part of the twins' vaccine T cell response, with personalization marking the rest.

The clonotype was recovered from a woman aged 18-29 years in good health. The V call is TRBV7-9, the J call TRBJ1-2, with TRBD1 as a possible D gene (6 bases). Sequencing input: PBMCs. CDR3 nucleotide sequence: TGTGCCAGCAGCTCGCGGGCGCAGGGGCGGGGTGGCTACACCTTC. This sequence encodes CASSSRAQGRGGYTF.